The present TCR beta chain was sequenced within a study of T-cell memory formation after mild COVID-19. Constant-segment-primed 5'RACE gave TCR alpha and TCR beta cDNA libraries with sample barcodes and UMIs. TCRdb processed the 5' RACE reads anew with MiXCR; each CDR3 protein has one entry. The sample comprises 450,000 or so distinct CDR3 sequences, about 23% of which are singletons, and about 12% rests with the top ten. The CDR3 has 12 residues. Trimming left V 4 bases short and J 10 bases short, with 13 bases between. The sample holds a few counts of this clonotype. Sequenced input: PBMCs or a T cell subset sorted from them (not recorded which). This chain joins TRBV12-3 or TRBV12-4 and TRBJ1-1; D perhaps matches TRBD1 (6 bases). The clonotype originates from an adult woman who had mild COVID-19 (a few samples of this study predate the infection). Cell type and time point are not known. DNA of the CDR3: TGTGCCAGCAGTTCGACAGGTGTGGTAGCTTTCTTT. Protein: CASSSTGVVAFF.